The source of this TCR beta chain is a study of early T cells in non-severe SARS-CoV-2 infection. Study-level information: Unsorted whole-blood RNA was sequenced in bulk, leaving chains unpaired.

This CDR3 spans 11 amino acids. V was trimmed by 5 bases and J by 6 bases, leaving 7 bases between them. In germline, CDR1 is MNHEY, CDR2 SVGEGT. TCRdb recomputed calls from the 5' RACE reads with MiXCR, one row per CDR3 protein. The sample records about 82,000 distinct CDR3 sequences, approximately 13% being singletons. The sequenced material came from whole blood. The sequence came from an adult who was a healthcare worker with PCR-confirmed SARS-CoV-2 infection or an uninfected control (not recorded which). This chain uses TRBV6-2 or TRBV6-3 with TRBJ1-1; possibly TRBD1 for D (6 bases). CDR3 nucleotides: TGTGCCAGCAGTCAGGGGTCTGAAGCTTTCTTT. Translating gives CASSQGSEAFF.